This T cell receptor beta chain comes out of a study of cytomegalovirus exposure and HLA in healthy donors. Study summary: Most donors, 81% of over 350 genotyped, fell in the Caucasian-associated ancestry cluster.

Use of 60 Vbeta and 13 Jbeta primers characterized the PCR. The assay was immunoSEQ multiplex PCR, and TCRdb's table has in-frame clones only and misses some. The sample holds about 190,000 clones, 82% seen once. The receptor comes from a woman between 18 and 29 years old in good health and CMV-seronegative. The sequenced sample was PBMCs.

The CDR3 protein is CASSLVGTGTLAQYF. In nucleotides, the CDR3 is TGTGCCAGCAGCTTAGTTGGGACAGGGACTTTGGCCCAGTACTTC. V and J are TRBV7-9 and TRBJ2-5, with TRBD1 matching 9 bases. V was pared by 1 base and J by 9 bases, with 9 bases of the junction left unmatched. The CDR3 is made up of 15 amino acids. Germline loops: CDR1 SEHNR, CDR2 FQNEAQ (reference sequence).